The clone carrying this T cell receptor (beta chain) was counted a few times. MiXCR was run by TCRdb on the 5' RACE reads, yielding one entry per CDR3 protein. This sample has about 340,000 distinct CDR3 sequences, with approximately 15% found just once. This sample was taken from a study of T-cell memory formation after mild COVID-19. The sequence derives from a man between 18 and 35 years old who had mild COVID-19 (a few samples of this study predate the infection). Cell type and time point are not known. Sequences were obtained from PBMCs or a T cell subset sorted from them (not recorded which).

This CDR3 reads CAWSVGLEAGNTIYF. The CDR3 DNA sequence: TGTGCCTGGAGTGTGGGGTTAGAGGCTGGAAACACCATATATTTT. The chain recombines TRBV30 with TRBJ1-3; D remains ambiguous. V was cut by 0 bases and J by 2 bases, with 11 bases left in between. The V gene's germline CDR1 is GTSNPN and CDR2 SVGIG (reference sequence). The length of the CDR3 is 15 residues.